This TCR beta chain was identified in a study of blood T cells in healthy people across ages. Broader study findings: No one knew whether donors had CMV, which possibly confounded expanded clonotype changes. The long-lived group displayed more naive CD4+ cells, plus higher diversity, than the aged donors did. There was a strong correlation between TCR beta diversity and naive T cell percentage.

Regarding this clonotype: Its antigen is currently unknown.

Then a second PCR, running roughly 6 to 11 cycles, was carried out with a sample-barcoded 5' primer and a J-beta primer mix. TCRdb recomputed calls from the 5' RACE reads with MiXCR, one row per CDR3 protein. The table shows more than 500,000 distinct CDR3 sequences, with 27% occurring only once. The CDR3 contains 17 residues. V lost 0 bases and J 5 bases, leaving 17 bases between the germline ends. Germline V gene lookup returns CDR1 LNHNV and CDR2 YYDKDF (reference sequence). These sequences were also reported in another study, on T cells of mothers and their children.

Material for sequencing was blood. This TCR was recovered from a boy aged 2 to 10 in good health. The gene calls are TRBV15 and TRBJ2-4; D possibly corresponds to TRBD2 (6 bases). For the CDR3, the DNA is TGTGCCACCAGCAGAGAGACGGCGGGAAGGGGAGAAAACATTCAGTACTTC. It is translated as CATSRETAGRGENIQYF.